Below are 4 T cell receptor beta chains sequenced from a single sample in a study of regulatory T cells in long-lasting Graves disease. The time point: persistent/refractory GD, antithyroid drugs over 5 years with positive TRAb. TCR sequences were obtained from RNA taken from PBMCs. TCR beta libraries were built with iRepertoire HTBI primers and Arm-PCR of CDR3 regions. TCRdb re-derived calls from the multiplex PCR reads in MiXCR, one entry per CDR3 protein. The table has 400,000 to 500,000 distinct CDR3 sequences, 21% seen once. Sequencing used peripheral blood mononuclear cells (PBMCs), obtained when the disease was refractory, from a patient treated with antithyroid drugs. The receptor set was obtained from a female donor with Graves disease.

This clonotype showed up many times. V and J are TRBV4-1 and TRBJ2-7; D uncertain. The germline CDR1 and CDR2 sequences are MGHRA and YSYEKL. The CDR3 consists of 14 residues. Between the trimmed V and J ends, which lost 3 bases and 3 bases, there was a span of 12 bases. CDR3: CASSQVGNGYEQYF. CDR3 in DNA: TGCGCCAGCAGCCAGGTAGGGAACGGCTACGAGCAGTACTTC.

In its sample, this clonotype was seen many times. The rearrangement uses TRBV7-8 and TRBJ1-5; 8 nucleotides line up with TRBD1. CDR1 is SGHVS, CDR2 FQNEAQ, per germline. The CDR3 is made up of 16 amino acids. The J segment lost 7 bases and the V segment lost 0 bases, leaving 8 bases of the junction unmatched. The CDR3 loop reads CASSLAGQAPGQPQHF. CDR3 bases: TGTGCCAGCAGCTTAGCGGGACAGGCCCCAGGGCAGCCCCAGCATTTT.

This clonotype was counted a few times. The rearrangement joins TRBV6-1 to TRBJ2-7, with D hard to call. Germline lookup yields CDR1 MNHNS and CDR2 SASEGT. V lost 10 bases and J lost 2, with 18 bases in between. The CDR3 is made up of 14 amino acids. The CDR3 here is CAIFEARLPYEQYF. CDR3 coding DNA: TGTGCCATCTTCGAGGCGAGGTTACCCTACGAGCAGTACTTC.

Many counts were recorded for this clonotype. The chain uses TRBV7-8 and TRBJ2-2; 8 bases align to TRBD1. The trim removed 1 base at V and 1 base at J, leaving 17 bases unmatched. CDR1 and CDR2 (germline): SGHVS, FQNEAQ. The CDR3 covers 21 residues. The CDR3 region is CASSLVPIDYRTGRNTGELFF. CDR3 coding DNA: TGTGCCAGCAGCTTAGTTCCTATTGACTATCGGACAGGGAGGAACACCGGGGAGCTGTTTTTT. Combining the CDR3 with reference TRBV7-8 and TRBJ2-2 gives the whole variable domain GAGVSQSPRYKVAKRGQDVALRCDPISGHVSLFWYQQALGQGPEFLTYFQNEAQLDKSGLPSDRFFAERPEGSVSTLKIQRTQQEDSAVYLCASSLVPIDYRTGRNTGELFFGEGSRLTVL.